Described below is a single T cell receptor beta chain sequence and its context. J gave up 8 bases and V 6 bases, and 7 bases lay outside the gene matches. The CDR3 is made up of 13 amino acids. The germline gives CDR1 MNHNY, CDR2 SVGAGI (reference sequence). Peripheral blood genomic DNA, not sorted cells or RNA, was the template. This sample was included in a study of T cell repertoires in aging, cancer and after chemotherapy. Multiplex touch-down PCR with TRB-A/B primers amplified rearranged V-D-J TRB sequences. TCRdb independently ran MiXCR on the multiplex PCR reads; one entry per CDR3 protein. Of over 3,500 distinct CDR3 sequences listed, around a quarter were seen once; the top ten hold 33%.

The receptor was isolated from a human donor with a blood cancer. Sequenced input: blood. The rearrangement uses TRBV6-6 and TRBJ2-3; TRBD2 aligns across 8 bases. The CDR3 here is CASRKTSAVTQYF. In DNA, the CDR3 is TGTGCCAGCAGAAAGACTAGCGCTGTTACGCAGTATTTT.